This TCR beta chain emerged from a study of vaccination effects on CD4 cells after COVID-19. Study-level background: Participants each got two BNT162b2 or mRNA-1273 vaccine doses.

Before sequencing, viral peptide pools were used by the ViraFEST assay to expand antigen-specific CD4+ T cells. Following culture for nine to ten days, CD4+ T cells were isolated. Vaccinees lacked prior SARS-CoV-2 infection and tested negative for nucleocapsid antibodies. Cultivation was performed at a few million PBMC per well with about 9 IU/ml IL-2 and roughly 9.9 ug/ml peptides added. A half-medium replacement with IL-2 medium was carried out on days 3 and 7. This CDR3 has 15 residues. The ends lost 6 bases at V and 3 bases at J; junction bases unmatched: 9. Germline V lookup: CDR1 MDHEN, CDR2 SYDVKM. About this clone: The antigen is undetermined.

Profiling relied on immunoSEQ multiplex PCR, and the TCRdb table lists in-frame clones only, not all of them. Seen here are about 71,000 clones, about 80% observed once, and the top ten hold about 12%. The sample was CD4+ T cells from PBMCs cultured with SARS-CoV-2 spike peptides, taken before COVID-19 vaccination. This TCR came from a human donor who received a COVID-19 vaccine. The chain has TRBV28 and TRBJ2-5; TRBD2 matches at 8 bases. This CDR3 is CASRAGAGFKETQYF. The CDR3 DNA reads as TGTGCCAGCAGAGCGGGGGCCGGATTTAAAGAGACCCAGTACTTC.